This TCR beta chain was profiled in a study of Graves' ophthalmopathy and Graves' hyperthyroidism. Points from the study as a whole: Most expanded thyroid clonotypes above 0.001 frequency also appeared in blood. Ophthalmopathy progression was predicted with around 71% sensitivity and approximately 72% specificity.

Turning to this clonotype: What it recognizes is unknown.

From RNA, the CDR3 regions of TCR beta chains were amplified and sequenced. HTBI primers primed a first-round RT-PCR, and a second-round multiplex PCR followed. Using its own MiXCR run on the multiplex PCR reads, TCRdb lists one record per CDR3 protein. The table includes hundreds of thousands of distinct CDR3 sequences, approximately 22% detected once. The material sequenced was peripheral blood. The receptor comes from a woman aged 18-29 years with stable Graves' hyperthyroidism. Some clones in this sample may be carry-over from other donors' samples.

The CDR3 loop is CASSLLLGTEAFF. Written as DNA, the CDR3 is TGTGCCAGCAGCTTACTGTTGGGAACTGAAGCTTTCTTT. V and J are TRBV7-9 and TRBJ1-1; D is undetermined. Germline-derived CDR1 and CDR2 are SEHNR and FQNEAQ (reference sequence). The CDR3 has 13 residues. V shed 2 bases and J shed 5 bases, with 9 bases lying between them.